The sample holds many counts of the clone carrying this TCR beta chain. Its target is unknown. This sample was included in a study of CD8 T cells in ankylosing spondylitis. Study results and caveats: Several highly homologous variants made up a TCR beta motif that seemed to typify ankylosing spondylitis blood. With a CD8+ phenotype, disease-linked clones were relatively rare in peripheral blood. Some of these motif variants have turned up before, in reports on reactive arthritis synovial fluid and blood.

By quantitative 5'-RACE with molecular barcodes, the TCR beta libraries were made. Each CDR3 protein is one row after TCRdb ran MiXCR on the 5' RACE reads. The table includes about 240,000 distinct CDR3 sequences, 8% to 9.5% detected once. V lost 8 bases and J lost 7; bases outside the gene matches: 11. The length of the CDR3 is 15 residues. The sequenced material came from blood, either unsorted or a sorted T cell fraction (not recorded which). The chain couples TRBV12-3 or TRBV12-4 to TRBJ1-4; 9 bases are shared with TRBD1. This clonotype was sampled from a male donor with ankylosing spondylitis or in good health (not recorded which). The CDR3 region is CASGNHGTGTEKLFF. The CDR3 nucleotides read TGTGCCAGCGGGAACCACGGGACAGGGACTGAAAAACTGTTTTTT.